Each of the 14 T cell receptor beta chains below was sequenced from the same sample in a study of cytomegalovirus exposure and HLA in healthy donors. PCR employed 60 Vbeta and 13 Jbeta primers. The method was immunoSEQ multiplex PCR; TCRdb's version includes in-frame clones alone and lacks a portion of them. This sample yields some 210,000 clones, of which about nine tenths are seen a single time; 1% to 1.5% belongs to the top ten. The sample was PBMCs. The receptor source for this set is a man aged 25 to 40 in good health and CMV-seronegative.

This chain links TRBV7-8 with TRBJ2-2; D unclear. This CDR3 contains 16 residues. Trimming removed 3 bases from V and 1 base from J, with 12 bases in between. From germline, CDR1 is SGHVS and CDR2 FQNEAQ. CDR3 region: CASSFAQAQNTGELFF. As DNA, the CDR3 is TGTGCCAGCAGCTTCGCCCAGGCTCAGAACACCGGGGAGCTGTTTTTT.

This clone was observed once. CDR3 nucleotides: TGTGCCAGCGGGACTAGCGACTCCTACAATGAGCAGTTCTTC. Protein product: CASGTSDSYNEQFF. J is TRBJ2-1 and V is TRBV5-4; 10 positions match TRBD2. Germline V lookup: CDR1 SGHNT, CDR2 YYREEE (reference sequence). V trimming: 7 bases; J trimming: 0 bases; junction bases outside the gene matches: 1. The CDR3 sequence is 14 residues long.

This clone has more than one count but fewer than ten. The chain is built from TRBV15 and TRBJ2-1; no clear D gene. V gave up 5 bases and J gave up 2 bases, with 19 bases separating them. The CDR3 consists of 17 residues. Germline V gives CDR1 LNHNV, CDR2 YYDKDF (reference sequence). The CDR3: CATSAKLEQFTYNEQFF. The CDR3 DNA reads as TGTGCCACCAGCGCAAAGTTAGAACAGTTCACCTACAATGAGCAGTTCTTC. Based on the CDR3 plus reference TRBV15 and TRBJ2-1, the full variable domain is DAMVIQNPRYQVTQFGKPVTLSCSQTLNHNVMYWYQQKSSQAPKLLFHYYDKDFNNEADTPDNFQSRRPNTSFCFLDIRSPGLGDTAMYLCATSAKLEQFTYNEQFFGPGTRLTVL.

The chain joins TRBV28 to TRBJ1-2; D unresolved. Germline assignment: CDR1 MDHEN and CDR2 SYDVKM. The V and J ends lost 6 bases and 3 bases respectively, with 11 bases between them. The CDR3 runs 13 residues. The CDR3 nucleotides are TGTGCCAGCAGGTCGGTGGGAGACTATGGCTACACCTTC. It codes for CASRSVGDYGYTF.

The chain links TRBV5-1 to TRBJ2-2, with TRBD1 as a possible D gene (5 bases). This CDR3 has 17 residues. V lost 4 bases, J lost 1 base, and 17 bases lay in between. Germline CDR1 is SGHRS and CDR2 is YFSETQ. The CDR3 DNA follows: TGCGCCAGCAGCATTATGGGGCCAGACATGAACACCGGGGAGCTGTTTTTT. It codes for CASSIMGPDMNTGELFF.

The V and J genes are TRBV6-1 and TRBJ1-2, with TRBD1 matching over 7 bases. Germline V gives CDR1 MNHNS, CDR2 SASEGT. The CDR3 has 15 residues. The J segment lost 2 bases and the V segment lost 2 bases, leaving 5 bases of the junction unmatched. The CDR3: CASSERRGLNYGYTF. The CDR3 DNA sequence: TGTGCCAGCAGTGAACGCAGGGGGTTAAACTATGGCTACACCTTC.

The V gene is TRBV19, the J gene TRBJ1-3; D call uncertain. The CDR3 is 15 residues long. Between the trimmed V and J ends, which lost 4 bases and 0 bases, there was a span of 10 bases. Per the germline V gene, CDR1 is LNHDA and CDR2 is SQIVND (reference sequence). The CDR3 protein is CASSKTRSSGNTIYF. The CDR3 DNA is TGTGCCAGTAGTAAGACACGAAGCTCTGGAAACACCATATATTTT.

The chain employs TRBV5-4 and TRBJ2-7; 8 bases match TRBD2. The V gene end was trimmed by 0 bases and the J gene end by 0 bases; junction bases not matched to a gene: 2. CDR1 is SGHNT and CDR2 is YYREEE in the germline V gene (reference sequence). The length of the CDR3 is 15 residues. CDR3 coding DNA: TGTGCCAGCAGCTTGGCCGGGACTAGCTCCTACGAGCAGTACTTC. This sequence encodes CASSLAGTSSYEQYF.

This clone was counted once. The V gene is TRBV29-1, the J gene TRBJ2-1, with D possibly matching TRBD2 (6 bases). V lost 7 bases and J 4 bases, leaving 14 bases between the germline ends. Per germline, CDR1 SQVTM and CDR2 ANQGSEA. The CDR3 is made up of 13 amino acids. In DNA form, the CDR3 reads TGCAGCGGGGGAAGGGAGGTATACAATGAGCAGTTCTTC. This encodes CSGGREVYNEQFF.

The J gene is TRBJ1-2, the V gene TRBV6-1; TRBD1 is a possible D gene (6 bases). This CDR3 region has 13 residues. Germline V CDR1 and CDR2: MNHNS, SASEGT. The V and J ends lost 3 bases and 2 bases respectively, with 7 bases between them. As DNA, the CDR3 is TGTGCCAGCAGTGAGCAGGGGAACTATGGCTACACCTTC. Its protein product is CASSEQGNYGYTF.

This clone was seen more than once but under ten times. The V and J genes are TRBV6-5 and TRBJ1-2; the match to TRBD1 covers 7 bases. From germline, CDR1 is MNHEY and CDR2 SVGAGI. The CDR3 is 15 amino acids. J gave up 4 bases and V 6 bases, and 11 bases lay outside the gene matches. The chain's CDR3 is CASRTGKGGFYGYTF. CDR3 nucleotides: TGTGCCAGCAGGACAGGGAAGGGGGGCTTCTATGGCTACACCTTC.

The chain has TRBV25-1 and TRBJ2-1; 10 bases map to TRBD2. The junction had 5 bases not matched to a gene; V was cut back by 5 bases and J by 4 bases. The CDR3 sequence is 15 residues long. Looked up from germline, CDR1 is MGHDK and CDR2 is SYGVNS. CDR3 coding DNA: TGTGCCAGCAGTACTGGACTAGCGGTTTACAATGAGCAGTTCTTC. Translated: CASSTGLAVYNEQFF.

V is TRBV5-1 and J is TRBJ2-3; maybe TRBD1 (6 bases). Per germline, CDR1 SGHRS and CDR2 YFSETQ. Between the trimmed V and J ends, which lost 5 bases and 0 bases, there was a span of 16 bases. This CDR3 is 16 amino acids long. The CDR3 is CASSLPGQPSTDTQYF. The CDR3 nucleotides read TGCGCCAGCAGTCTGCCGGGACAACCAAGCACAGATACGCAGTATTTT.

The chain combines TRBV7-2 with TRBJ2-7; D possibly corresponds to TRBD1 (5 bases). The length of the CDR3 is 19 residues. Trimming took 5 bases from V and 6 from J, leaving 32 bases between them. Germline CDR1 and CDR2: SGHTA and FQGNSA. The DNA for the CDR3 is TGTGCCAGCAGCGCTCCGCCCCTGCAGGGCCAGACCCTACGGATCGAGCAGTACTTC. This codes for CASSAPPLQGQTLRIEQYF.